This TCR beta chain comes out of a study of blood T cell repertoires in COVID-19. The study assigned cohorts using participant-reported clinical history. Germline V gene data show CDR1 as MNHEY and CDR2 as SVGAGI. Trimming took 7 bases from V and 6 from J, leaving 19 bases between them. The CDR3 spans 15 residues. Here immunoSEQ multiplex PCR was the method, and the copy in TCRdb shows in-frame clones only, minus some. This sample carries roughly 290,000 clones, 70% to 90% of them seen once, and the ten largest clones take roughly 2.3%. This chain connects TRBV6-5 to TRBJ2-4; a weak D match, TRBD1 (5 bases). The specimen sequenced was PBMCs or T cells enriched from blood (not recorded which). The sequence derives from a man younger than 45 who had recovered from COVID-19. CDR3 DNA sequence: TGTGCCAGCACCCAAGGGGCAGGTCGCGGAAACATTCAGTACTTC. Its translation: CASTQGAGRGNIQYF.